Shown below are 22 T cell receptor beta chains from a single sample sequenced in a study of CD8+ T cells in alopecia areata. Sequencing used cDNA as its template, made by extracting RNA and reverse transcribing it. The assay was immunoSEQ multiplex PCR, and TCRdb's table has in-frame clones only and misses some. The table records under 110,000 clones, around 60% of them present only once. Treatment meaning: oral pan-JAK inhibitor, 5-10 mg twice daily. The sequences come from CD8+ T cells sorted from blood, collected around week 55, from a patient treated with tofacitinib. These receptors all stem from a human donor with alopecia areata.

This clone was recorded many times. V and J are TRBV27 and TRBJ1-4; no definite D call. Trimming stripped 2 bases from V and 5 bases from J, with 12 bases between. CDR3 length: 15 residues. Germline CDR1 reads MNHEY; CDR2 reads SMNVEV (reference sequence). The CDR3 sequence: CASSLLATPNEKLFF. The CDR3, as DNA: TGTGCCAGCAGTTTACTTGCCACTCCGAATGAAAAACTGTTTTTT.

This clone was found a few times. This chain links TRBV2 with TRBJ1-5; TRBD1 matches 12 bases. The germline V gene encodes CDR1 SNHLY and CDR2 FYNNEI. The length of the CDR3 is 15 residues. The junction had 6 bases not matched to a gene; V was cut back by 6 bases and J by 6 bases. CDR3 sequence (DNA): TGTGCCAGCAGAACGGGACAGGGGGCTCGTCAGCCCCAGCATTTT. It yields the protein CASRTGQGARQPQHF.

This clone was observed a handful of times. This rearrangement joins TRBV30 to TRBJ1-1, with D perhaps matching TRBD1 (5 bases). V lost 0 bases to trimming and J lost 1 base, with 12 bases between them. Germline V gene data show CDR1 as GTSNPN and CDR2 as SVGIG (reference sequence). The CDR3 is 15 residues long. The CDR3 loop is CAWSVPDSWNTEAFF. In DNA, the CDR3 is TGTGCCTGGAGTGTACCCGACAGCTGGAACACTGAAGCTTTCTTT.

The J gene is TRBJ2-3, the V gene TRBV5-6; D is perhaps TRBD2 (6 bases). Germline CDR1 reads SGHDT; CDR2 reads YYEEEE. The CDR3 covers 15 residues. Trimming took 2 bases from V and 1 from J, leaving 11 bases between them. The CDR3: CASSFGSPGTDTQYF. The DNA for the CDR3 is TGTGCCAGCAGCTTCGGGAGCCCGGGCACAGATACGCAGTATTTT.

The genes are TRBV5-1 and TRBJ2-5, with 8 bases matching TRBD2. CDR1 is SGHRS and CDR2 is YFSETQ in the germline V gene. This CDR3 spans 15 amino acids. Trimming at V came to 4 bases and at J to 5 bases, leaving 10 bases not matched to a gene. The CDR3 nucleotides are TGCGCCAGCAGCCAAAACGGGGGGGCTTTGGAGACCCAGTACTTC. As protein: CASSQNGGALETQYF.

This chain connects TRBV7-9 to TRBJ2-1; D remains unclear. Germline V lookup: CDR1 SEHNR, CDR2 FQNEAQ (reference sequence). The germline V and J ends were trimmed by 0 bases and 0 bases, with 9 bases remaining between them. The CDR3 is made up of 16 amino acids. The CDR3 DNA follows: TGTGCCAGCAGCTTAGCCGACGGAAGCTCCTACAATGAGCAGTTCTTC. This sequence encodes CASSLADGSSYNEQFF.

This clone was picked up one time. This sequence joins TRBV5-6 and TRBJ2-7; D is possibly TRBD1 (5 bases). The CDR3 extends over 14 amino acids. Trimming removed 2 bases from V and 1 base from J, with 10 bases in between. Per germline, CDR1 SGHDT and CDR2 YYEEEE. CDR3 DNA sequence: TGTGCCAGCAGCTTCTCGACAGAGTCCTACGAGCAGTACTTC. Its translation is CASSFSTESYEQYF.

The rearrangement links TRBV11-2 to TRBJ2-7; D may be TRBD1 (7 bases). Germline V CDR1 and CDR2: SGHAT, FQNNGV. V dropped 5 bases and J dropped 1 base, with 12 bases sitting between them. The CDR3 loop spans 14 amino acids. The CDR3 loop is CASSAGQRSYEQYF. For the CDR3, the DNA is TGTGCCAGCAGCGCGGGACAGCGGTCCTACGAGCAGTACTTC. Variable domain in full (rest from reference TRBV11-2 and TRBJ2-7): EAGVAQSPRYKIIEKRQSVAFWCNPISGHATLYWYQQILGQGPKLLIQFQNNGVVDDSQLPKDRFSAERLKGVDSTLKIQPAKLEDSAVYLCASSAGQRSYEQYFGPGTRLTVT.

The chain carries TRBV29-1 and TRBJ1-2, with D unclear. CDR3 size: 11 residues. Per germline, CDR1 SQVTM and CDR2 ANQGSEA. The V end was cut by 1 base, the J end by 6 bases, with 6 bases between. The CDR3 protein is CSVEGLDGYTF. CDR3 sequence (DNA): TGCAGCGTTGAAGGGCTTGATGGCTACACCTTC.

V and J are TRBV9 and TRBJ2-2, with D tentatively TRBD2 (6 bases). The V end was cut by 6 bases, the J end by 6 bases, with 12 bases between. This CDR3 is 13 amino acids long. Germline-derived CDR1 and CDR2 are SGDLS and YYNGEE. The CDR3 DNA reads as TGTGCCAGCACTTCTGGAGGGTCCGGGGAGCTGTTTTTT. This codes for CASTSGGSGELFF.

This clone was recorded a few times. In DNA form, the CDR3 reads TGTGCTAGTGGCTCCCATAGGGGGGACGAGCAGTACTTC. Residues: CASGSHRGDEQYF. The chain uses TRBV12-5 and TRBJ2-7; D might be TRBD1 or TRBD2, each matching 6 bases. V shed 6 bases and J shed 5 bases, with 14 bases lying between them. There are 13 residues in the CDR3. CDR1 is LGHNT, CDR2 FRNRAP, per germline.

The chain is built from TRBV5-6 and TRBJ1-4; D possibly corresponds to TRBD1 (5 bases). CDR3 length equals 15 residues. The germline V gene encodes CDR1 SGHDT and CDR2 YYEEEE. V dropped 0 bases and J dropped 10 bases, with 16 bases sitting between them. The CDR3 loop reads CASSLARGEIGKLFF. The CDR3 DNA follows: TGTGCCAGCAGCTTGGCACGGGGGGAGATAGGAAAACTGTTTTTT.

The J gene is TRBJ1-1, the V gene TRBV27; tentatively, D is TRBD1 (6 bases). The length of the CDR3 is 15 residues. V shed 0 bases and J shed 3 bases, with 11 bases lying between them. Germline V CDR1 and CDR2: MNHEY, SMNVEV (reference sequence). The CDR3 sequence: CASSLSKRGDTEAFF. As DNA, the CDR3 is TGTGCCAGCAGTTTATCGAAGAGGGGGGACACTGAAGCTTTCTTT.

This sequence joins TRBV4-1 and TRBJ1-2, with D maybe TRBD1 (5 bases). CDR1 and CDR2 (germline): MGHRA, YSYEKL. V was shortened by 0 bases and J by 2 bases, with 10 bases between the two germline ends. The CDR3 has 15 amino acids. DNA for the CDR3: TGCGCCAGCAGCCAAGACCGACGACAGAACTATGGCTACACCTTC. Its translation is CASSQDRRQNYGYTF.

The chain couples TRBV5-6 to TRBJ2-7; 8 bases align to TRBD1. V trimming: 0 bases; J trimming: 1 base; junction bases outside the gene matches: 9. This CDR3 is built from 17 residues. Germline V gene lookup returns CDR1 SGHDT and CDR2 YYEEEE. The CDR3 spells CASSLAGQTGDSYEQYF. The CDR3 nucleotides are TGTGCCAGCAGCTTGGCCGGCCAGACAGGGGATTCCTACGAGCAGTACTTC. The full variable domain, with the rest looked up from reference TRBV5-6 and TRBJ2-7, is DAGVTQSPTHLIKTRGQQVTLRCSPKSGHDTVSWYQQALGQGPQFIFQYYEEEERQRGNFPDRFSGHQFPNYSSELNVNALLLGDSALYLCASSLAGQTGDSYEQYFGPGTRLTVT.

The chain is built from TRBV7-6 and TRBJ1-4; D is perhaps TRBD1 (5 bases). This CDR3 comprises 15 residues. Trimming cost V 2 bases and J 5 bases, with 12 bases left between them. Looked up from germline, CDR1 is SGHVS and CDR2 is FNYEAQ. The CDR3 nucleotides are TGTGCCAGCAGCTTAATGGGGCTTTGGAATGAAAAACTGTTTTTT. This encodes CASSLMGLWNEKLFF.

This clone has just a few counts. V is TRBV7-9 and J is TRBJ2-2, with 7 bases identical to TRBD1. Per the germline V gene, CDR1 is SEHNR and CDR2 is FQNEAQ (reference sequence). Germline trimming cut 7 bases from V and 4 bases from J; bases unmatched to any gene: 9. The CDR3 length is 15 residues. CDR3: CASISRDRITGELFF. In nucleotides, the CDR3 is TGTGCCAGCATCTCGAGGGACAGAATCACCGGGGAGCTGTTTTTT.

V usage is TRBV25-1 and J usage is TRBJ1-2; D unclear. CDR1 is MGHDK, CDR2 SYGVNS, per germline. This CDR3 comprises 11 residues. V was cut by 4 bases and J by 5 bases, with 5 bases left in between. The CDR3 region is CASSGTYGYTF. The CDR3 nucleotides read TGTGCCAGCAGTGGTACTTATGGCTACACCTTC.

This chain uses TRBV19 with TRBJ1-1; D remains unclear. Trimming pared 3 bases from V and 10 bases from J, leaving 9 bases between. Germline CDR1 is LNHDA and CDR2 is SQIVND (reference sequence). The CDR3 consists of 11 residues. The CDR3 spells CASSIGFVAFF. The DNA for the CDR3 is TGTGCCAGTAGTATTGGGTTTGTAGCTTTCTTT.

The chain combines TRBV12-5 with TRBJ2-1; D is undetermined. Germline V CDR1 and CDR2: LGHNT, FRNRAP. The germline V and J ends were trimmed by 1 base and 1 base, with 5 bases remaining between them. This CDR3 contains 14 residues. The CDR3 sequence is CASGLATSYNEQFF. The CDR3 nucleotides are TGTGCTAGTGGTTTGGCGACTTCCTACAATGAGCAGTTCTTC. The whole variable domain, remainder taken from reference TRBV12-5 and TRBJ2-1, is DARVTQTPRHKVTEMGQEVTMRCQPILGHNTVFWYRQTMMQGLELLAYFRNRAPLDDSGMPKDRFSAEMPDATLATLKIQPSEPRDSAVYFCASGLATSYNEQFFGPGTRLTVL.

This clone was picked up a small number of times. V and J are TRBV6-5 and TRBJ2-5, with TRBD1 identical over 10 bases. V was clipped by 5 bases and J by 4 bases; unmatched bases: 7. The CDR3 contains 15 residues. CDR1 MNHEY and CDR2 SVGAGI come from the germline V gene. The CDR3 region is CASSPRDRGIETQYF. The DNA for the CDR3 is TGTGCCAGCAGTCCCCGGGACAGGGGAATAGAGACCCAGTACTTC.

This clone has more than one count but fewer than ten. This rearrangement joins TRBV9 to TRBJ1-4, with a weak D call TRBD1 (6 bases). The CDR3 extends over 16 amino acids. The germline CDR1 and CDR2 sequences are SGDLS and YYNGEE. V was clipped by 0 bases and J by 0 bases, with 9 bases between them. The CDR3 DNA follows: TGTGCCAGCAGCGTAGGTGGACAGTCAACTAATGAAAAACTGTTTTTT. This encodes CASSVGGQSTNEKLFF. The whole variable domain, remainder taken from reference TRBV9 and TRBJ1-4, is DSGVTQTPKHLITATGQRVTLRCSPRSGDLSVYWYQQSLDQGLQFLIQYYNGEERAKGNILERFSAQQFPDLHSELNLSSLELGDSALYFCASSVGGQSTNEKLFFGSGTQLSVL.